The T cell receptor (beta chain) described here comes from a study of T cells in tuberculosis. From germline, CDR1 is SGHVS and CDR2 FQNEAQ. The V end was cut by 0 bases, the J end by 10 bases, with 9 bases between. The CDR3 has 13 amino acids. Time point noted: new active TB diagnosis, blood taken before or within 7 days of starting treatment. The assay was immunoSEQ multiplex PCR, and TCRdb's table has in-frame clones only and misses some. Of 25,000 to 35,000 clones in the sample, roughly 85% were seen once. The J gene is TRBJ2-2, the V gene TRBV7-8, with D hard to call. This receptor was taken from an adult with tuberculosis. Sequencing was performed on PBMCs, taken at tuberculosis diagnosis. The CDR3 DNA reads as TGTGCCAGCAGCTTAGCTGAAGCCGCGGAGCTGTTTTTT. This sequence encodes CASSLAEAAELFF.